This T cell receptor beta chain was obtained from a study of blood T cell repertoires in COVID-19. Germline V lookup: CDR1 MDHEN, CDR2 SYDVKM. The CDR3 contains 14 residues. V lost 3 bases and J lost 4; bases outside the gene matches: 3. In the authors' methods: The assay estimated nucleated cells by amplifying reference gene primers. Produced via immunoSEQ multiplex PCR; TCRdb's table is partial and in-frame only. That table furnishes V, J and clone size, whereas the DNA furnished D and trimming. This sample has some 70,000 clones; 86% occur once, and the top ten carry under 1.5%. The TCR sequence derives from a woman in her sixties with acute or convalescent COVID-19. The sample comprised peripheral blood. The rearrangement links TRBV28 to TRBJ2-3, with TRBD1 matching 8 bases. CDR3 region: CASSLRQGPDTQYF. CDR3 coding DNA: TGTGCCAGCAGTTTGAGACAGGGGCCAGATACGCAGTATTTT.